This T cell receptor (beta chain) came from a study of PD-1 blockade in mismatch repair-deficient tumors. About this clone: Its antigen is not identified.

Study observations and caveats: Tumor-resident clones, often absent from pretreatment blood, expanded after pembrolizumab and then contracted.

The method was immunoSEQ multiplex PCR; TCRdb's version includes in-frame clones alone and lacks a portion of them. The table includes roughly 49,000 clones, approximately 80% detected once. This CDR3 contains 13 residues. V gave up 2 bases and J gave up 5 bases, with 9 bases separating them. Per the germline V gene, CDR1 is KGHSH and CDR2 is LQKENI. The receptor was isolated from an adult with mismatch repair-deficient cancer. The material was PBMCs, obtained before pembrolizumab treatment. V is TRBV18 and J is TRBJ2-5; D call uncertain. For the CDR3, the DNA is TGTGCCAGCTCACCATTAAGGCTCGAGACCCAGTACTTC. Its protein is CASSPLRLETQYF.